The clone carrying this TCR beta chain showed up just a few times. CDR3 size: 15 residues. The J segment lost 9 bases and the V segment lost 6 bases, leaving 12 bases of the junction unmatched. CDR1 is DFQATT and CDR2 is SNEGSKA in the germline V gene (reference sequence). Unique molecular identifiers were incorporated into the prepared TCRbeta library. TCRdb reprocessed the PCR reads with MiXCR, giving one entry per CDR3 protein. The sample includes some 600,000 distinct CDR3 sequences, around 16% of them seen just once. The sample belongs to a study of T-cell reconstitution after alpha-beta-depleted transplantation in children.

V gene TRBV20-1 combines with J gene TRBJ2-1, with 12 bases identical to TRBD2. Material: PBMCs from the stem cell graft donor, obtained from the stem cell graft. The TCR originated in a human donor who donated a stem cell graft to a child with acute myeloid leukemia. CDR3 amino acids: CSAAWLAGGASEQFF. The CDR3 region has the DNA TGCAGTGCCGCATGGCTAGCGGGGGGGGCCAGTGAGCAGTTCTTC.